The rows below give T cell receptor beta chains drawn from one sample of a study of response to subunit inactivated influenza vaccine. TCRdb fed the RT-PCR reads into MiXCR, producing one record per CDR3 protein. Of around 760,000 distinct CDR3 sequences in the sample, approximately 14% were seen once. Sample: PBMCs from blood, taken roughly 15 days before vaccination. The receptors stem from a man in his forties or fifties who received an inactivated influenza vaccine. Each CDR3 is given without its conserved first and last residue. Each record gives: V gene, clone size, CDR3 protein. Clone size is given for some rows only: seen once, a few or many times, or a class if the clone is expanded.

V: TRBV29-1; size: few; CDR3: SVQGHSNQPQH
V: TRBV12-3/TRBV12-4; size: many; CDR3: ASSWGLGETQY
V: TRBV4-2; size: many; CDR3: ASSQGGSTDTQY
V: TRBV28; size: few; CDR3: ASSRTWGGTDTQY
V: TRBV5-1; size: .; CDR3: ASSLGEITDTQY
V: TRBV4-2; size: .; CDR3: ASSQGDRGTYEQY
V: TRBV15; size: .; CDR3: ATSRALPGSETQY
V: TRBV3-1; size: .; CDR3: ASSQLAGVDEQF
V: TRBV18; size: .; CDR3: ASSPGWNTEAF
V: TRBV9; size: .; CDR3: ASTRQGTGGPDTGELF
V: TRBV27; size: .; CDR3: ASSFGRLSTDTQY
V: TRBV5-5; size: .; CDR3: ASSLDLWEINSPLH
V: TRBV4-2; size: .; CDR3: ASGIGGSPPYEQY
V: TRBV20-1; size: few; CDR3: SARDRPRWGALNEQF
V: TRBV3-1; size: many; CDR3: ASSQGSSGRYEQY
V: TRBV27; size: .; CDR3: ASSHAGGQRTDTQY
V: TRBV5-1; size: many; CDR3: ASSVAGGYQETQY
V: TRBV11-1; size: few; CDR3: ASSSRVMVRETQY
V: TRBV7-9; size: few; CDR3: ASSPVGGEQF
V: TRBV20-1; size: few; CDR3: SARGRGSNQPQH
V: TRBV29-1; size: few; CDR3: SAEITDGGELF
V: TRBV28; size: .; CDR3: ASITGGLDGYT
V: TRBV18; size: few; CDR3: ASSLADTLNTEAF
V: TRBV2; size: .; CDR3: ASSGPGLNEQF
V: TRBV7-2; size: .; CDR3: ASSRWVGDTEAF
V: TRBV4-2; size: .; CDR3: ASSQDLAGGLYEQY
V: TRBV7-2; size: .; CDR3: ASSPRQGGSKKLF
V: TRBV27; size: .; CDR3: ASSLDRNLRTEAF
V: TRBV4-1; size: .; CDR3: ASSQEGFGTDTQY
V: TRBV20-1; size: .; CDR3: SARHSYNEQF
V: TRBV12-3/TRBV12-4; size: many; CDR3: ASSQIGAGRVQPQH
V: TRBV9; size: once; CDR3: ASSVGGKGTYEQY
V: TRBV7-6; size: .; CDR3: ASSPRLGDTIY
V: TRBV4-3; size: many; CDR3: ASSHRLAGGNTDTQY
V: TRBV29-1; size: few; CDR3: SVETGVEAF
V: TRBV5-6; size: .; CDR3: DSRTWDNSPLH
V: TRBV5-1; size: .; CDR3: ASSIRPGQGEETQY
V: TRBV20-1; size: many; CDR3: SASLTGGRREQY
V: TRBV6-1; size: .; CDR3: ASSASGTGVGSPLH
V: TRBV6-2/TRBV6-3; size: many; CDR3: ASTRDRIQETQY
V: TRBV27; size: few; CDR3: ASSFSPALYEQY
V: TRBV28; size: .; CDR3: ASSFWRDLSYEQY
V: TRBV19; size: .; CDR3: ASSIRDSSSPLH
V: TRBV5-5; size: few; CDR3: ASRLGQGSIEQY